The clone carrying this T cell receptor beta chain was seen only a few times. This CDR3 comprises 14 residues. The germline gives CDR1 GTSNPN, CDR2 SVGIG (reference sequence). V was cut by 7 bases and J by 0 bases, with 12 bases left in between. Cell sorting via CD45RO/CCR7/CD25/CD127/CD95/CD27 was performed to obtain CD4+ naive, central memory, regulatory and stem cell-like memory cells. The data were taken from a study of beta chain features in type 1 diabetes. Expressed TCRB transcripts were sequenced, since all the RNA that had been isolated was reverse transcribed. Samples of naive, central memory and regulatory T cells yielded a mean of approximately 3.7 million reads. Some clones are missing from TCRdb's copy, which holds only in-frame ones; the method was immunoSEQ multiplex PCR. The sample lists roughly 400,000 clones, about 14% occurring once.

This TCR came from a young woman in good health. The sequenced sample consisted of naive CD4+ T cells from blood. The genes are TRBV30 and TRBJ1-4; tentatively, D is TRBD1 (6 bases). The CDR3: CASFGQPTNEKLFF. CDR3 DNA sequence: TGTGCCTCGTTTGGACAGCCAACTAATGAAAAACTGTTTTTT.